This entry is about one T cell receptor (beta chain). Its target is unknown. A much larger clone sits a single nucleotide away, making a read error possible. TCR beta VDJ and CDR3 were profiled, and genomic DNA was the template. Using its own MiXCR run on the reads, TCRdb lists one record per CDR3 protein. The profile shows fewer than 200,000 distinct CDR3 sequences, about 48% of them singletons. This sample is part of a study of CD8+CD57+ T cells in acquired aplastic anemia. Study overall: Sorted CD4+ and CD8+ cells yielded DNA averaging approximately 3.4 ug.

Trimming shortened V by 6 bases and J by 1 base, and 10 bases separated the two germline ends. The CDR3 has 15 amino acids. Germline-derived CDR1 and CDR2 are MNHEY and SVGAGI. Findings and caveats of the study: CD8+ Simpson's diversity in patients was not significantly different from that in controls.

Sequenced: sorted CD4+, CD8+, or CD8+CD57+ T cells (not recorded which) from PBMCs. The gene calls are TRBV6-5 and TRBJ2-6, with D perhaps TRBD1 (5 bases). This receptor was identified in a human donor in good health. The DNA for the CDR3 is TGTGCCAGCAGGGACATGAGTTCTGGGGCCAACGTCCTGACTTTC. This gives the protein CASRDMSSGANVLTF.